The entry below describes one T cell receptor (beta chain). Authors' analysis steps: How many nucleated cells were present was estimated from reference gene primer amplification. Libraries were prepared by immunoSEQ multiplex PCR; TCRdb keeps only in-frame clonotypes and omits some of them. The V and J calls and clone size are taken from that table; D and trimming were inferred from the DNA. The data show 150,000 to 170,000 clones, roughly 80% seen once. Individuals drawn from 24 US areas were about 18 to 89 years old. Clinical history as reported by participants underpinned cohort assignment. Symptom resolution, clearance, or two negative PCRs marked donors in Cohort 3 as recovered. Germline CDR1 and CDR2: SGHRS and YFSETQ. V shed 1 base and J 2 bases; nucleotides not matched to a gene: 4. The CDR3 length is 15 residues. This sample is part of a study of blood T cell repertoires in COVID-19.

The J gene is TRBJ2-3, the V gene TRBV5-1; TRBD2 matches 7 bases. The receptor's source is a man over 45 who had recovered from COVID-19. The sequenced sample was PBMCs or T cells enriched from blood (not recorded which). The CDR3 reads CASSLTTSYTDTQYF. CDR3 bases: TGCGCCAGCAGCTTGACGACTAGCTACACAGATACGCAGTATTTT.